The following is a TCR beta chain sequence with its context. Antigen: not known. The data stem from a study of spatial heterogeneity in lung cancer. Looking at the study overall: Detection consistently yielded more beta chains than alpha chains. Study results and caveats: Blood showed ubiquitous tumor TCRs more often at resection than at routine follow-up.

V lost 3 bases, J lost 4 bases, and 15 bases lay in between. From germline, CDR1 is SGHRS and CDR2 YFSETQ. The CDR3 spans 15 residues. The time point here: sample taken at primary tumor resection. Tumor, nontumor lung or frozen PBMC supplied whole RNA that was sequenced unsorted. MiXCR, run by TCRdb on the 5' RACE reads, gives a single entry per CDR3 protein. The table includes approximately 39,000 distinct CDR3 sequences, under 8.5% detected once. V usage is TRBV5-1 and J usage is TRBJ2-3; possibly TRBD2 for D (6 bases). The sequencing used PBMCs, collected at surgery. This clonotype originated in a female donor with early-stage non-small cell lung cancer. CDR3 DNA sequence: TGCGCCAGCAGCTGGGGGATTACGGGGGCAGATACGCAGTATTTT. Its translation is CASSWGITGADTQYF.